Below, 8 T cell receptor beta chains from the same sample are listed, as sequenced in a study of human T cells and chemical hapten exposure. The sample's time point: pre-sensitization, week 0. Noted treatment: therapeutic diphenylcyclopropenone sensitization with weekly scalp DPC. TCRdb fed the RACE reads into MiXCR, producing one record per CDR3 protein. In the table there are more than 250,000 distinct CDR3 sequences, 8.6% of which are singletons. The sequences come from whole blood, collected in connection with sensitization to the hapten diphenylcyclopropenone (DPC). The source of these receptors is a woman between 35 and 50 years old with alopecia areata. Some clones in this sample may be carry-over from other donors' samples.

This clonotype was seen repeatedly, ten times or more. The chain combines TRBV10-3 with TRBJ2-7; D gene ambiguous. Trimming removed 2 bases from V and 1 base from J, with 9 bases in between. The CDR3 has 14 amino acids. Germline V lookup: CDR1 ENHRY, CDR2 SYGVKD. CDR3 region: CAISEGPDSYEQYF. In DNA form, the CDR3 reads TGTGCCATCAGTGAGGGACCCGATTCCTACGAGCAGTACTTC.

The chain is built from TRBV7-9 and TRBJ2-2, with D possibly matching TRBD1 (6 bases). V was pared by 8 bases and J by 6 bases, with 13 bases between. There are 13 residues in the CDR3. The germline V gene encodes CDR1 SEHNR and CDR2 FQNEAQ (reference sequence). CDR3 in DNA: TGTGCCAGCTCACCACAGGGCGCCGGGGAGCTGTTTTTT. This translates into CASSPQGAGELFF.

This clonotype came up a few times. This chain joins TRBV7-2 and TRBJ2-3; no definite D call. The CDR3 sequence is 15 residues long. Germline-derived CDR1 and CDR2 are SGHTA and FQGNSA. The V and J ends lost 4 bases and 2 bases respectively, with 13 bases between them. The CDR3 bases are TGTGCCAGCAGCTCCGTTAGGGCTACCACAGATACGCAGTATTTT. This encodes CASSSVRATTDTQYF.

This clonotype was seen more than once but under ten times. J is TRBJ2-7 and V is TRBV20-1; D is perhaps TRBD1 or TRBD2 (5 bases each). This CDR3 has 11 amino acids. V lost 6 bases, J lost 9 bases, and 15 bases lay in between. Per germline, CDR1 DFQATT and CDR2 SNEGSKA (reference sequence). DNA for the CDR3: TGCAGTGCCCCGATAGGGGAGAGGCAGTACTTC. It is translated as CSAPIGERQYF.

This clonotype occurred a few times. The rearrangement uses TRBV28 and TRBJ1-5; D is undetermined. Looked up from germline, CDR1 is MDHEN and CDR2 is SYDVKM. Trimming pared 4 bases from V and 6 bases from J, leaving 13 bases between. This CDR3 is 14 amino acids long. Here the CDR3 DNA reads TGTGCCAGCAGTTACGGGGTCGTCGTTCAGCCCCAGCATTTT. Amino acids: CASSYGVVVQPQHF.

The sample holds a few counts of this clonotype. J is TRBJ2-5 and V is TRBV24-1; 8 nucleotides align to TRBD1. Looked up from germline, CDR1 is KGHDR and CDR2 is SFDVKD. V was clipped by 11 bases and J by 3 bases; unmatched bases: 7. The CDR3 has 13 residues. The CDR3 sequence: CAIQGAPKETQYF. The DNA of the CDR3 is TGTGCCATCCAGGGGGCTCCTAAAGAGACCCAGTACTTC.

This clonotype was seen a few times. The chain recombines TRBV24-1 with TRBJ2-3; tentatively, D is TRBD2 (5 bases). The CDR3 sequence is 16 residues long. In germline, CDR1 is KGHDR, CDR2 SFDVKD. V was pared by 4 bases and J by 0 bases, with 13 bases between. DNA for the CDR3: TGTGCCACCAGTGAAGGAACTAGTAGGAGCACAGATACGCAGTATTTT. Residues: CATSEGTSRSTDTQYF.

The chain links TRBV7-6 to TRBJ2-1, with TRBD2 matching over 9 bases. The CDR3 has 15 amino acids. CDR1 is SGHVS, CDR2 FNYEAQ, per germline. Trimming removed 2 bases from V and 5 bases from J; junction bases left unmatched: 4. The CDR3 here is CASSLRAGGNNEQFF. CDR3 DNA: TGTGCCAGCAGCTTAAGGGCGGGAGGGAACAATGAGCAGTTCTTC.